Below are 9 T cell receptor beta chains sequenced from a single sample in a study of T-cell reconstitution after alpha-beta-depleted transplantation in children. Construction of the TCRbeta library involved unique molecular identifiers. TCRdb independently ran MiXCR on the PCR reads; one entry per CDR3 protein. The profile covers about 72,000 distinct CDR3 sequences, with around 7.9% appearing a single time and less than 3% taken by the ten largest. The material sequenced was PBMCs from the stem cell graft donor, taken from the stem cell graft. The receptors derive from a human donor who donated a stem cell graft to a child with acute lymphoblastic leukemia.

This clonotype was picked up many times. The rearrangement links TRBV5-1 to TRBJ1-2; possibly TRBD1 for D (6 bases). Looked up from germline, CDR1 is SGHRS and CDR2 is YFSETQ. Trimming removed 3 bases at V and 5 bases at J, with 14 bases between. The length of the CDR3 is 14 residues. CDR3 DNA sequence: TGCGCCAGCAGCTCACAGGGCCTAGGTTATGGCTACACCTTC. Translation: CASSSQGLGYGYTF.

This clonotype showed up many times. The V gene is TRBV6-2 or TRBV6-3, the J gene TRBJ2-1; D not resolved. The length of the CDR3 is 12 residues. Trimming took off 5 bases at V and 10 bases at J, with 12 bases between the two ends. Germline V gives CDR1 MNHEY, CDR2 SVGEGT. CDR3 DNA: TGTGCCAGCAGTAAGGAGACGGCGGAGCAGTTCTTC. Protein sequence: CASSKETAEQFF.

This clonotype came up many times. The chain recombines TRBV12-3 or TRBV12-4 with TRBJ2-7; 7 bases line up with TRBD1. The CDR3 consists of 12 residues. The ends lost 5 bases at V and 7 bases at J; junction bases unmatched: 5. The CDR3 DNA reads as TGTGCCAGCAGTCTATACAGGGGTGAGCAGTACTTC. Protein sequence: CASSLYRGEQYF.

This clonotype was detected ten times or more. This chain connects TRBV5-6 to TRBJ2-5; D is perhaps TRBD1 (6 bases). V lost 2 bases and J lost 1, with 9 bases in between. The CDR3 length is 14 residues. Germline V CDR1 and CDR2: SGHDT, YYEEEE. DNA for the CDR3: TGTGCCAGCAGCTTACTACAGGGCCAAGAGACCCAGTACTTC. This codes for CASSLLQGQETQYF.

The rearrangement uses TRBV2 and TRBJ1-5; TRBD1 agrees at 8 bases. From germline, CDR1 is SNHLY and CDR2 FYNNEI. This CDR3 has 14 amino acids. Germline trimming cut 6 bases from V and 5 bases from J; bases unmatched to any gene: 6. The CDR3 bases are TGTGCCAGCAGACGCGGACAGGGCGATCAGCCCCAGCATTTT. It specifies CASRRGQGDQPQHF.

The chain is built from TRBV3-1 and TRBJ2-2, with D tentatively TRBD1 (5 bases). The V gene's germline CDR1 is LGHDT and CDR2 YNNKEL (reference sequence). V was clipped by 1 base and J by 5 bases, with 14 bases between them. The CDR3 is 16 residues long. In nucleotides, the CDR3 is TGTGCCAGCAGCCAAGTTGTGGGGCTCGGGACCGGGGAGCTGTTTTTT. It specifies CASSQVVGLGTGELFF.

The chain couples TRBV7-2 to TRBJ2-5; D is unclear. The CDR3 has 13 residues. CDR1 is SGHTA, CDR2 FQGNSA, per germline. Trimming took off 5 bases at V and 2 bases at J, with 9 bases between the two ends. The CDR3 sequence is CASSTRLQETQYF. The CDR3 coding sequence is TGTGCCAGCAGCACTCGCTTGCAAGAGACCCAGTACTTC.

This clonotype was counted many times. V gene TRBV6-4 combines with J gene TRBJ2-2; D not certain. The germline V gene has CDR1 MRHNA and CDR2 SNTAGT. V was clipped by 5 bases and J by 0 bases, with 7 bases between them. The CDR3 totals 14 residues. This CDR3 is CASSTTTNTGELFF. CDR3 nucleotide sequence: TGTGCCAGCAGTACCACTACGAACACCGGGGAGCTGTTTTTT.

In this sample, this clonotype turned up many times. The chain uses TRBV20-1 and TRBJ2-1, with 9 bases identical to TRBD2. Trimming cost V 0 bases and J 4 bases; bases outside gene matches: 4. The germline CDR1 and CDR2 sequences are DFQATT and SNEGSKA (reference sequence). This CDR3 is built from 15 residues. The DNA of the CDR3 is TGCAGTGCTAGAGATAGACTAGCGGATTACAATGAGCAGTTCTTC. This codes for CSARDRLADYNEQFF.